The following is a TCR beta chain sequence with its context. Its antigen is unknown. Base qualities were left out, and no much larger clone turns up one base away. Library preparation used the immunoSEQ multiplex PCR assay. For the multiplex PCR, a mixture combining 60 forward primers for TCR Vbeta segments and 13 reverse primers for TCR Jbeta segments was used. The CDR3 region of rearranged TCR beta genes was amplified from genomic DNA by a multiplex PCR assay. The amplified TCR beta libraries were sequenced on the Illumina HiSeq System as 87-base-pair reads. In the original analysis: A later analysis tallied roughly 78 million unique TCR beta chains across the 700 or so repertoires, and approximately 12 million of those chains were shared by two or more donors. A nearest-neighbor algorithm error-corrected the raw reads and collapsed the reads into unique sequences, merging closely related sequences to remove PCR and sequencing errors. To assign V, D and J gene segments, CDR3 sequences were aligned to IMGT reference sequences. For a sequence to be retained, at least a six-nucleotide match to both a V gene segment and a J gene segment was required. Rearrangements were called productive when the CDR3 lacked stop codons and stayed in frame with V and J; all others were non-productive. CDR3 was defined according to IMGT convention as the region running from the second conserved V-encoded cysteine to the conserved J-encoded phenylalanine. Sequences without an unambiguous match to a single V gene segment were excluded from the earlier analysis of over 500 of the donors. An earlier analysis of 587 of the donors called V segments functional above 56.7% productive rearrangements and segregating when the between-donor standard deviation exceeded 5%. A statistical classification framework was built for diagnosing cytomegalovirus status from the catalog of TCR beta chain sequences. A later analysis assigned V and J genes by comparing TCR nucleotide sequences with IMGT/GENE-DB human TR gene sequences. The TCRdist pipeline was used in a later analysis to assign CDR3 sequences and most-parsimonious VDJ recombination scenarios. In a later analysis, every TCR beta chain was defined by the combination of its CDR3 amino acid sequence and its V-gene family, and reads without a unique V-gene family were dropped. A later analysis removed 450 to 600 highly shared, low-generation-probability nucleotide sequences to deal with suspected cross-contamination and a sequencing artifact. In a later analysis, a clonal expansion index for each public chain was calculated from normalized within-repertoire ranks of inferred template counts. A later analysis computed generation probabilities with a VDJ recombination model fitted to out-of-frame rearrangements, and checked the results against IGoR. Hypergeometric tests were used in a later analysis to score TCR-TCR, TCR-HLA and TCR-CMV co-occurrence, with a repertoire-size bias correction applied to the TCR pairs. To estimate false discovery rates, a later analysis permuted the HLA or CMV assignments 20 times. In a later analysis, co-occurring TCRs were grouped using DBSCAN, with TCRdist sequence similarity added in when clustering inside HLA-allele-positive subsets. Co-occurrence clustering excluded repertoires with fewer than 30,000 or more than 120,000 public chains, plus five with anomalous nucleotide sharing. What TCRdb holds here is the immuneACCESS table cut down to in-frame rearrangements. Part of the clones is not present; checked against another copy, under half of the missing clones reflect an unresolved V gene, and the others are unexplained. The V and J calls and clone size are taken from that table; D and trimming were inferred from the DNA. The sample data list 200,000 to 300,000 clones, and 70% to 90% of these were observed just once. Jointly, the top ten make up almost 8% of the sample.

This record comes from a study of cytomegalovirus exposure and HLA in healthy donors (dated 2017 in TCRdb). About the study as a whole: An earlier analysis of some 600 of the donors reported approximately 300 Gb of sequence data and 90 million to 120 million unique TCR beta sequences obtained from around 190 million T cells. An early release covering roughly 600 HLA-typed donors comprised 300 to 350 gigabases of sequencing data and approximately 80 million unique TCR sequences. Of the 300 to 400 genotyped donors, about 80% fell in the genetic ancestry cluster associated with self-reported Caucasian donors. The study was designed to test whether signatures of past pathogen exposure could be identified by cataloging public T cell receptors. The T cell repertoires of roughly 660 subjects were profiled by immunosequencing and related to cytomegalovirus serostatus. In addition to the first cohort of 666 subjects, a separate validation cohort of 120 different subjects was used. To predict cytomegalovirus infection status, the study combined high-throughput TCR immunosequencing, statistical association of individual TCRs with disease status, and machine learning. In a later analysis, previously published TCR beta repertoires from 670 or so donors were re-analyzed and high-resolution HLA genotyping was added so that TCR occurrence patterns could be studied. Rather than using new phenotypic data, the later analysis identified candidate immune exposures from TCR beta sequences and from how often those sequences occurred across donors. In an earlier analysis of 500 to 650 of the donors, high-throughput TCR beta sequencing was used to judge whether each TCR beta V gene segment behaved as functional or pseudogenic. Alongside the repertoire data, information on donor age, sex, ethnicity and CMV serostatus was compiled. In a later genetic analysis, genome-wide SNP genotypes for about 55% of the roughly 700 donors were used, and that subset was treated as a discovery cohort. Every discovery cohort repertoire had been produced on one sequencing platform. HLA typing included class I and class II loci at four-digit resolution. Typing coverage differed by locus: A, B, C, DRB1 and DQB1 were typed in roughly 620-630 donors, DQA1 in 500 to 550, DPA1 in around 580, and DPB1 in around 490. A few DR-DQ haplotypes were treated as single units for association and clustering because of strong linkage in the cohort. Among some 410 genotyped donors of the cohort, an average of roughly 230,000 unique TCR beta nucleotide sequences was sequenced per donor, of which about 19% were non-productive. Here is what the overall study found, with its caveats: In a later genetic analysis, a missense DCLRE1C variant was associated with V-gene and J-gene trimming of TCR beta chains, and the association was replicated in an independent cohort. Because HLA typing was missing for some donors at each locus, association tests included only the typed subset. A further reported finding was that TCR beta sequences accurately predicted the HLA-A and HLA-B alleles for most subjects in the first cohort. When HLA alleles, especially DR and DQ, strongly co-occurred, attributing TCR associations to individual alleles was difficult. Across donors, most TCR sequences were observed very rarely, whereas some public TCRs were present in many individuals. A later analysis found that HLA-associated TCR beta chains were more clonally expanded and had lower generation probabilities than equally common non-associated chains. Only TCR beta chains were sequenced in this cohort, and the absence of alpha or paired-chain data limited detectable features. In a later analysis, most CMV-associated TCR beta chains were found to appear HLA-restricted, with HLA associations seemingly driven largely by CMV exposure. In the study, 150 to 200 TCR beta chains were listed as associated with cytomegalovirus. In a later analysis, several top co-occurrence clusters were reported to appear linked to parvovirus B19, influenza, CMV and Epstein-Barr virus. The classifier was reported to diagnose cytomegalovirus status with high specificity and sensitivity in both the original and validation cohorts. Broadly in line with IMGT annotations, most TCR beta V segments showed up in productive rearrangements about 87% or about 30% of the time in an earlier analysis of roughly 590 of the donors. According to a later genetic analysis, donors in an Asian-associated ancestry cluster had fewer N-insertions in productive TCRs than the approximately 670-donor mean. Some 16 rarely observed V segments, including chromosome 9 orphons, were excluded from the earlier analysis of about 500 of the donors because counts were too low. Because the 87-base-pair reads could not distinguish some IMGT-functional V segments, including TRBV6-2 and TRBV6-3, those segments were excluded. In a later analysis, TCR association rates were found to vary across HLA loci, with the most associated TCRs seen for DRB1 alleles and the fewest for HLA-C alleles. CMV serostatus was the only immune exposure information available for the cohort. The sequencing pipeline was judged likely to have produced a cluster of highly shared sequence variants as a technical artifact. A few of the identified cytomegalovirus-associated TCR beta chains were confirmed in vitro to be specific for cytomegalovirus antigens. A later analysis associated 15,000 or so TCR beta sequences with specific HLA alleles at a false discovery rate of 0.05. It was suggested by the authors that the approach could potentially be generalized to other disease states and immunological phenotypes. Correlated functional status among segregating V segments might reflect linkage disequilibrium, but an unknown experimental factor could not be ruled out. Sequencing depth was assumed to be roughly uniform across donors in the presence/absence analyses, though that assumption may not hold.

CDR1 and CDR2, looked up from the germline V gene, are MGHRA and YSYEKL. Spanning cysteine to phenylalanine, the CDR3 consists of 17 amino acids. Only the CDR3 part of the read is kept: 51 bases, read in frame from the first base. V is pared back by 1 base and J by 3 bases, with 17 bases lying between the germline termini. The cohort was made up of roughly 670 healthy bone marrow donors. Cohort members were all nominally healthy when sampled, although unrecorded immune exposures were likely present. The donor tested CMV seropositive, placing the donor among the 289 seropositive members of the cohort. A peripheral blood sample was provided by each donor, and peripheral blood mononuclear cells were used for TCR beta sequencing. Genomic DNA extraction from the blood cell samples was performed with the Qiagen DNeasy Blood Extraction Kit.

Sequencing used PBMCs. In this chain, TRBV4-1 is recombined with TRBJ2-3; the D gene is possibly TRBD1, with 6 bases matching. The sequence was collected from a woman aged 55-70 years in good health and CMV-seropositive. The CDR3 protein: CASSQGLQTGGTDTQYF. In nucleotide form, the sequence is TGCGCCAGCAGCCAAGGACTACAGACAGGTGGTACAGATACGCAGTATTTT.